The 6 T cell receptor beta chains in this list originate from one sample, sequenced in a study of T cell responses to AZD1222 COVID-19 vaccine. TCRdb's table, derived via immunoSEQ multiplex PCR, lists solely in-frame clones and lacks some. The sample carries 130,000 to 150,000 clones, about 90% recorded once. The input for sequencing was peripheral blood, taken on day 0 of AZD1222 vaccination. All receptors derive from an adult in good health.

Here the CDR3 DNA reads TGTGCCAGTAGTATCGATGTAGCGGTCTACAATGAGCAGTTCTTC. This codes for CASSIDVAVYNEQFF. This chain links TRBV19 with TRBJ2-1, with D perhaps matching TRBD2 (6 bases). The CDR3 consists of 15 residues. V was cut by 3 bases and J by 3 bases, with 12 bases left in between. In germline, CDR1 is LNHDA, CDR2 SQIVND (reference sequence).

The V and J genes are TRBV7-9 and TRBJ1-1, with a possible D match to TRBD1 (5 bases). The length of the CDR3 is 13 residues. Trimming took off 0 bases at V and 8 bases at J, with 10 bases between the two ends. Germline V CDR1 and CDR2: SEHNR, FQNEAQ (reference sequence). CDR3 DNA sequence: TGTGCCAGCAGCTTAGCGGGCCGGGACGAAGCTTTCTTT. This sequence encodes CASSLAGRDEAFF.

Only one count was recorded for this clone. This sequence joins TRBV12-3 or TRBV12-4 and TRBJ2-5; D uncertain. The germline V and J ends were trimmed by 2 bases and 8 bases, with 6 bases remaining between them. The CDR3 extends over 11 amino acids. Here the CDR3 reads CASSLLETQYF. The CDR3 bases are TGTGCCAGCAGTTTATTGGAAACCCAGTACTTC.

The chain carries TRBV2 and TRBJ2-1, with 11 bases aligning to TRBD2. Germline CDR1 reads SNHLY; CDR2 reads FYNNEI. This CDR3 region has 15 residues. With V trimmed by 4 bases and J by 8 bases, 7 bases remained unmatched. The CDR3 spells CASSVQGLAVYEQFF. CDR3 nucleotides: TGTGCCAGCAGTGTACAGGGACTAGCGGTCTATGAGCAGTTCTTC.

The chain links TRBV5-1 to TRBJ1-6; no clear D gene. The CDR3 length is 14 residues. Germline V gene data show CDR1 as SGHRS and CDR2 as YFSETQ. V gave up 0 bases and J gave up 8 bases, with 9 bases separating them. CDR3 DNA: TGCGCCAGCAGCTTGGAAGGGTTGGATTCACCCCTCCACTTT. Its protein product is CASSLEGLDSPLHF.

The rearrangement links TRBV10-1 to TRBJ2-1; D possibly uses TRBD1 or TRBD2 (5 bases each). The germline CDR1 and CDR2 sequences are WNHNN and SYGVQD (reference sequence). This CDR3 comprises 15 residues. V was shortened by 6 bases and J by 5 bases, with 17 bases between the two germline ends. For the CDR3, the DNA is TGCGCCAGCAGCGACAAACTTAGGGGACACAATGAGCAGTTCTTC. Its translation: CASSDKLRGHNEQFF.